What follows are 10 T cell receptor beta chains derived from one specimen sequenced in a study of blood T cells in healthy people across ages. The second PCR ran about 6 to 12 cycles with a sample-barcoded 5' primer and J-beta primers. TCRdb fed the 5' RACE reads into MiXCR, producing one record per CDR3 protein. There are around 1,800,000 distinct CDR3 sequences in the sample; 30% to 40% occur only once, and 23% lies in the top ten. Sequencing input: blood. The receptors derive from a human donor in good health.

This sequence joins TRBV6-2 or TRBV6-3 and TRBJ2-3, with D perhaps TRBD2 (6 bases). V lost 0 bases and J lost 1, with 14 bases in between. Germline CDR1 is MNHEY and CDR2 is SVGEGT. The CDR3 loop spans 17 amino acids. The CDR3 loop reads CASSYSRPGLRTDTQYF. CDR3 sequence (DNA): TGTGCCAGCAGTTACTCGAGGCCGGGACTTCGCACAGATACGCAGTATTTT.

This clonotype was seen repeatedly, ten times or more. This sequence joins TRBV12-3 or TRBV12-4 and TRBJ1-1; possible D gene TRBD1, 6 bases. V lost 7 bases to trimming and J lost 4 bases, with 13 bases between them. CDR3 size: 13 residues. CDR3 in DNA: TGTGCCAGCATTGACGGGGGGCGCACTGAAGCTTTCTTT. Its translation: CASIDGGRTEAFF.

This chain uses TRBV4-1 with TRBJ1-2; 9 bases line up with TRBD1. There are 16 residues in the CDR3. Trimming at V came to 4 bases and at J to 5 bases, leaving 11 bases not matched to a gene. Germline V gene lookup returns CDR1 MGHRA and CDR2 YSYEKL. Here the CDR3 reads CASSLKSGTGTYGYTF. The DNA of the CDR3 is TGCGCCAGCAGCCTCAAAAGCGGGACAGGGACGTATGGCTACACCTTC.

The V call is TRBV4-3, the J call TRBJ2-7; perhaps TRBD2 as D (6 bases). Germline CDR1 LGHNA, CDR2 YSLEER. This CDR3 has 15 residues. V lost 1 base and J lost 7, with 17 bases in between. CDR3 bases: TGCGCCAGCAGCCAAGCGCGCGGGACGGCTGTGGAGCAGTACTTC. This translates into CASSQARGTAVEQYF.

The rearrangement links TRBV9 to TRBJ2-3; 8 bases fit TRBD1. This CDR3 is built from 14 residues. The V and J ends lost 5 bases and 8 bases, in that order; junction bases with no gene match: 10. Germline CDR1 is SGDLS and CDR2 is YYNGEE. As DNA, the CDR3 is TGTGCCAGCAGTACCGGACAGGGTAAGGGTACGCAGTATTTT. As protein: CASSTGQGKGTQYF.

The CDR3 loop reads CASTLRGRFVTETQYF. DNA of the CDR3: TGTGCCAGCACCCTAAGGGGGCGCTTTGTAACGGAGACCCAGTACTTC. V usage is TRBV7-9 and J usage is TRBJ2-5, with TRBD1 matching 7 bases. CDR3 length: 16 residues. V shed 7 bases, J shed 5 bases, and the junction held 16 bases outside the gene matches. Germline lookup yields CDR1 SEHNR and CDR2 FQNEAQ (reference sequence). Using reference TRBV7-9 and TRBJ2-5 for the parts outside the CDR3, the full variable domain is DTGVSQNPRHKITKRGQNVTFRCDPISEHNRLYWYRQTLGQGPEFLTYFQNEAQLEKSRLLSDRFSAERPKGSFSTLEIQRTEQGDSAMYLCASTLRGRFVTETQYFGPGTRLLVL.

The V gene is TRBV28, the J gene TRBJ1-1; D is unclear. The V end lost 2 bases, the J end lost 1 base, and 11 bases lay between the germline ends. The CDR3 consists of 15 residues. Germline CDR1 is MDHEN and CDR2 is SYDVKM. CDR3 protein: CASSLRGAGNTEAFF. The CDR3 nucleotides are TGTGCCAGCAGTTTACGTGGAGCAGGGAACACTGAAGCTTTCTTT.

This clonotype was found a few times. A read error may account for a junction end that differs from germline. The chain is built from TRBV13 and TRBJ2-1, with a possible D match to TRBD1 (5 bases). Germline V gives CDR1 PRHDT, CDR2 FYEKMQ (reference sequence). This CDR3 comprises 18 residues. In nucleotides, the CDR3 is TGCGCCAGCAGCCATCATATTACGACAGAAGCCTCCTACAATGAGCAGTTCTTC. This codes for CASSHHITTEASYNEQFF.

This CDR3 is CASSLALGQSTDTQYF. CDR3 DNA sequence: TGTGCCAGCAGCTTAGCGCTGGGACAATCGACAGATACGCAGTATTTT. The gene calls are TRBV7-6 and TRBJ2-3; TRBD1 might be the D (6 bases). The ends were cut back, 0 bases at V and 3 bases at J, with 13 bases in the middle. Germline CDR1 SGHVS, CDR2 FNYEAQ. This CDR3 has 16 amino acids.

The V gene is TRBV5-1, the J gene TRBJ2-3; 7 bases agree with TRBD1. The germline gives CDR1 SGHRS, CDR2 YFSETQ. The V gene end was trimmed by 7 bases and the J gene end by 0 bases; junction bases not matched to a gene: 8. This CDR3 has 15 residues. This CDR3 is CASRGWDSSTDTQYF. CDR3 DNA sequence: TGCGCCAGCCGCGGTTGGGACAGCAGCACAGATACGCAGTATTTT.